These T cell receptor beta chains were read from a single sample in a study of CD8 T cell repertoires and HIV-1 epitope variants. These receptors are not linked to any known antigen. Data came from immunoSEQ multiplex PCR; TCRdb stores just in-frame clones and leaves some out. Of some 7,000 clones detected, roughly two thirds appear once; the ten largest clones hold about 40%. The sequenced material came from cultured CD8+ T cells derived from PBMCs. These receptors all come from a male donor with HIV. Both conserved end residues are part of each CDR3. Fields, in order: clone size, D gene, V gene, J gene, CDR3 protein, CDR3 DNA. The D gene is left open where the match is weak. Clone size, where shown, is once, few, many, or a class for clones that have expanded.

NA	NA	TRBV5-1	TRBJ2-7	CASRGGYEQYF	TGCGCCTCCCGCGGCGGGTACGAGCAGTACTTC
NA	NA	TRBV5-1	TRBJ2-3	CASRTTDTQYF	TGCGCCAGCCGAACTACAGATACGCAGTATTTT
NA	NA	TRBV28	TRBJ2-3	CASSWTAADTQYF	TGTGCCAGCAGTTGGACAGCCGCAGATACGCAGTATTTT
few	NA	TRBV9	TRBJ1-1	CASSVGVETEAFF	TGTGCCAGCAGCGTGGGAGTTGAGACTGAAGCTTTCTTT
NA	NA	TRBV7-2	TRBJ1-4	CASSQVLNEKLFF	TGTGCCAGCAGCCAGGTCCTCAATGAAAAACTGTTTTTT
NA	NA	TRBV2	TRBJ2-2	CASSDQAEADTGELFF	TGTGCCAGCAGTGATCAAGCGGAGGCGGACACCGGGGAGCTGTTTTTT
NA	NA	TRBV5-8	TRBJ2-1	CASSLKKNEQFF	TGTGCCAGCAGCCTGAAGAAGAATGAGCAGTTCTTC
NA	NA	TRBV6-6	TRBJ1-1	CASRQGRRGNTEAFF	TGTGCCAGCAGGCAGGGACGGCGGGGGAACACTGAAGCTTTCTTT
NA	NA	TRBV28	TRBJ1-4	CASAITGHRGEKLFF	TGTGCCAGCGCAATTACTGGCCACCGGGGGGAAAAACTGTTTTTT
NA	NA	TRBV6-5	TRBJ2-6	CASTLVSGANVLTF	TGTGCCAGCACCTTAGTATCTGGGGCCAACGTCCTGACTTTC
few	NA	TRBV10-2	TRBJ2-7	CASAPGSLWDEQYF	TGCGCCAGCGCCCCAGGCAGCCTTTGGGACGAGCAGTACTTC
NA	NA	TRBV15	TRBJ2-7	CATSTGVTYEQYF	TGTGCCACCAGCACAGGGGTAACGTACGAGCAGTACTTC
NA	NA	TRBV10-3	TRBJ2-3	CAISDIGREETDTQYF	TGTGCCATCAGTGACATCGGAAGGGAAGAGACAGATACGCAGTATTTT
NA	NA	TRBV19	TRBJ2-1	CASARSSSSYNEQFF	TGTGCCAGCGCCAGATCATCGAGCTCCTACAATGAGCAGTTCTTC
NA	NA	TRBV5-8	TRBJ2-5	CASSSAGIDQETQYF	TGTGCCAGCAGCTCCGCCGGGATAGATCAAGAGACCCAGTACTTC
NA	TRBD1	TRBV2	TRBJ2-2	CASSEDWAGGGGELFF	TGTGCCAGCAGTGAAGATTGGGCAGGGGGTGGCGGGGAGCTGTTTTTT
NA	NA	TRBV7-9	TRBJ2-5	CASSSAGIDQETQYF	TGTGCCAGCAGCTCCGCCGGGATAGATCAAGAGACCCAGTACTTC
NA	TRBD1	TRBV6-6	TRBJ1-5	CASSWDSLNQPQHF	TGTGCCAGCAGTTGGGACAGCCTCAATCAGCCCCAGCATTTT
NA	NA	TRBV19	TRBJ2-1	CASSHGGLNEQFF	TGTGCCAGTAGTCACGGGGGCCTCAATGAGCAGTTCTTC
NA	NA	TRBV7-2	TRBJ2-4	CASSLDGANIQYF	TGTGCCAGCAGCTTAGACGGGGCCAACATTCAGTACTTC
NA	NA	TRBV7-9	TRBJ2-5	CASSPLAQETQYF	TGTGCCAGCAGCCCTCTAGCTCAAGAGACCCAGTACTTC
NA	NA	TRBV14	TRBJ2-1	CASSQDREGYNEQFF	TGTGCCAGCAGCCAAGATCGAGAGGGCTACAATGAGCAGTTCTTC
NA	NA	TRBV2	TRBJ2-7	CASNPTDIYEQYF	TGTGCCAGCAACCCGACAGATATCTACGAGCAGTACTTC
NA	NA	TRBV7-3	TRBJ2-1	CASSLLRFNEQFF	TGTGCCAGCAGCTTACTACGGTTCAATGAGCAGTTCTTC
NA	TRBD2	TRBV30	TRBJ2-5	CAWRLAGPGETQYF	TGTGCCTGGAGACTAGCGGGGCCGGGGGAGACCCAGTACTTC
NA	NA	TRBV29-1	TRBJ2-7	CSVEDSPNEQYF	TGCAGCGTTGAGGACAGCCCTAACGAGCAGTACTTC
NA	TRBD2	TRBV27	TRBJ2-1	CASSFPFSGGPAEQFF	TGTGCCAGCAGTTTTCCCTTTAGCGGGGGGCCGGCGGAGCAGTTCTTC
NA	TRBD1	TRBV4-3	TRBJ1-6	CASSPGTGNNSPLHF	TGCGCCAGCAGCCCCGGGACAGGGAATAATTCACCCCTCCACTTT
NA	NA	TRBV5-6	TRBJ2-7	CASSSGTPQQYF	TGTGCCAGCAGCTCCGGGACTCCGCAGCAGTACTTC